This TCR beta chain was recorded in a study of tissue T cells after allogeneic stem cell transplantation. Findings of the study overall: Blood and spleen captured only part of the tissue TCR repertoire.

TCRdb's table, derived via immunoSEQ multiplex PCR, lists solely in-frame clones and lacks some. This sample yields tens of thousands of clones, of which just under 95% are seen a single time; about 3.8% belongs to the top ten. Turning to this clone: The antigen is unknown.

Trimming cost V 5 bases and J 5 bases, with 18 bases left between them. The CDR3 totals 15 residues. CDR1 is SGHAT and CDR2 is FQDESV in the germline V gene (reference sequence). Source: blood, taken before transplantation. The genes are TRBV11-1 and TRBJ1-2; D might be TRBD1 (5 bases). This TCR came from a woman aged 35 to 70 who later had graft-versus-host disease after an allogeneic stem cell transplant. The CDR3: CASSPGYGAIYGYTF. The CDR3 nucleotides read TGTGCCAGCAGCCCGGGGTACGGGGCCATTTATGGCTACACCTTC.